This T cell receptor beta chain was captured in a study of T cells after yellow fever vaccination. Findings and limits, study-wide: Few clonotypes appeared in both CD4 and CD8 compartments.

This clonotype was observed many times. The antigen remains unidentified. V was pared by 4 bases and J by 5 bases, with 4 bases of the junction left unmatched. The CDR3 is made up of 13 amino acids. Germline V CDR1 and CDR2: SGHVS, FNYEAQ. TCRdb fed the 5' RACE reads into MiXCR, producing one record per CDR3 protein. The sample carries a few hundred thousand distinct CDR3 sequences, 8% to 9.5% recorded once. V and J are TRBV7-6 and TRBJ1-1; 7 positions agree with TRBD1. Source: PBMCs, taken more than 35 days after the first yellow fever vaccination. The receptor was isolated from a young man who received the YFV17D yellow fever vaccine. CDR3 in amino acids: CASSSGRGTEAFF. DNA for the CDR3: TGTGCCAGCAGCTCTGGCAGGGGGACTGAAGCTTTCTTT.